The rows below give T cell receptor beta chains drawn from one sample of a study of identical twins. TCRdb reprocessed the 5' RACE reads via MiXCR and lists one record per CDR3 protein. The sample carries 600,000 to 700,000 distinct CDR3 sequences, roughly 20% recorded once. These records were also assigned to another study, of T cells expressing NK-cell markers.

Sequencing input: PBMCs. The receptors were gathered from a woman aged 18-30 years in good health. Each CDR3 is given without its conserved first and last residue.

j_call	v_call	cdr3_aa
TRBJ2-3	TRBV20-1	SAPTSGNTDTQY
TRBJ2-1	TRBV7-7	ASSFPRGERPQF
TRBJ2-7	TRBV11-2	ASSLDPVYEQY
TRBJ1-1	TRBV10-3	SCSDGYTEAF
TRBJ1-2	TRBV29-1	SVAGLGYGYT
TRBJ2-7	TRBV20-1	SARRTSGVSYEQY
TRBJ2-7	TRBV6-5	ASSPGQEQY
TRBJ2-3	TRBV20-1	SANRQGATDTQY
TRBJ2-5	TRBV6-5	ASSYRDGVRETQY
TRBJ2-7	TRBV7-9	ASSSSDYEQY
TRBJ1-1	TRBV29-1	SVDGVTGRTEAF
TRBJ2-5	TRBV12-3/TRBV12-4	AIRAGSQETQY
TRBJ2-2	TRBV10-3	AISESGSTNTGELF
TRBJ2-1	TRBV5-1	ASSYRVGNEQF
TRBJ2-1	TRBV4-2	ASSQDSEYEQF
TRBJ1-2	TRBV12-3/TRBV12-4	ASNKDNRNYGYT
TRBJ2-7	TRBV20-1	SAEAVTSGSNEQY
TRBJ2-7	TRBV7-8	ASSSPGRSHEQY
TRBJ2-7	TRBV3-1	ASSPTGSVYEQY
TRBJ1-5	TRBV12-3/TRBV12-4	ASNPWGTRQPQH
TRBJ2-3	TRBV5-1	ASSQFRDYTSSITQY
TRBJ2-5	TRBV29-1	SVEIAGVETQY
TRBJ2-1	TRBV6-5	ASSIGGEKQF
TRBJ2-7	TRBV4-3	ASHATNRTGMFDEQY
TRBJ2-7	TRBV6-5	ASSYSEQY
TRBJ2-3	TRBV29-1	SVDLQSSDTQY
TRBJ1-1	TRBV10-3	AINQPSLNTEAF
TRBJ1-2	TRBV7-9	ASSLMPGDYGYT
TRBJ1-4	TRBV29-1	SYRGLENEKLF
TRBJ2-3	TRBV15	ATSVGPPKGADTQY
TRBJ1-1	TRBV10-3	AIAVRDTEAF
TRBJ2-1	TRBV4-1	ASSQDGGSGGLGSYNEQF
TRBJ2-7	TRBV7-2	ASSLAGQNEQY
TRBJ2-7	TRBV20-1	SARGLLEAYEQY
TRBJ2-5	TRBV9	ASNPGQPQETQY
TRBJ2-7	TRBV5-6	ASSLDSRGRYYEQY
TRBJ2-3	TRBV20-1	SASDPLTSTDTQY
TRBJ2-7	TRBV20-1	SARDRNYEQY
TRBJ2-1	TRBV4-2	ASSPERRADEQF
TRBJ2-7	TRBV27	ASSLGEGYEQY
TRBJ2-7	TRBV11-3	ASSGSGGYEQY